The clone carrying this T cell receptor beta chain was counted many times. Its antigen is not identified. This sample is part of a study of T cells in Graves' hyperthyroidism and ophthalmopathy. Overall study findings and caveats: Ophthalmopathy onset followed model prediction by a median roughly 6 months.

The ends were cut back, 1 base at V and 2 bases at J, with 10 bases in the middle. The CDR3 runs 15 residues. Germline loops: CDR1 LNHNV, CDR2 YYDKDF (reference sequence). Amplification of TCR beta CDR3 regions used RNA as the template. The TCR CDR3 was amplified in a first-round RT-PCR using the HTBI primer set. TCRdb re-analysed the multiplex PCR reads in MiXCR, keeping a single row per CDR3 protein. The sample shows 350,000 or so distinct CDR3 sequences, approximately 18% of them seen only once. Criteria for exclusion of patients were uncontrolled infection, other autoimmune disease, pregnancy or lactation. Blood sampling occurred at first hyperthyroidism diagnosis, ahead of any ophthalmopathy symptoms.

The TCR sequence derives from a woman between 25 and 40 years old with Graves' hyperthyroidism that later progressed to Graves' ophthalmopathy. Sequencing was done on a sample of blood. This rearrangement joins TRBV15 to TRBJ2-3; D may be TRBD2 (5 bases). The CDR3 protein is CATSRARGNTDTQYF. The DNA of the CDR3 is TGTGCCACCAGCAGAGCCAGAGGGAACACAGATACGCAGTATTTT. The full variable domain, completed using reference TRBV15 and TRBJ2-3, is DAMVIQNPRYQVTQFGKPVTLSCSQTLNHNVMYWYQQKSSQAPKLLFHYYDKDFNNEADTPDNFQSRRPNTSFCFLDIRSPGLGDTAMYLCATSRARGNTDTQYFGPGTRLTVL.